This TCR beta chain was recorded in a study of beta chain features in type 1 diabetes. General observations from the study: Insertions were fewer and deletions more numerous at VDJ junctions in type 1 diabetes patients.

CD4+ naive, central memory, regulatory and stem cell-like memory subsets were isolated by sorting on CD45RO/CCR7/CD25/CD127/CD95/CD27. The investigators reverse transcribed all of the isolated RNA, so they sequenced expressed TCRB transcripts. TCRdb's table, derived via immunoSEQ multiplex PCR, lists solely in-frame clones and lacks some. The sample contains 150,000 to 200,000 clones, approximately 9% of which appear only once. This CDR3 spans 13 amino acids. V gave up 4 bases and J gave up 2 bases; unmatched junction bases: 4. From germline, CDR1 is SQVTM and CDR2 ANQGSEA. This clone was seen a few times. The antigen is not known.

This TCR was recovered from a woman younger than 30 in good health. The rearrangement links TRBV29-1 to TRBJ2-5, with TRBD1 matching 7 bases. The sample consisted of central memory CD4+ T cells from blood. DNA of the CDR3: TGCAGCGTTGCTGGGACAGCTCAAGAGACCCAGTACTTC. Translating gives CSVAGTAQETQYF.